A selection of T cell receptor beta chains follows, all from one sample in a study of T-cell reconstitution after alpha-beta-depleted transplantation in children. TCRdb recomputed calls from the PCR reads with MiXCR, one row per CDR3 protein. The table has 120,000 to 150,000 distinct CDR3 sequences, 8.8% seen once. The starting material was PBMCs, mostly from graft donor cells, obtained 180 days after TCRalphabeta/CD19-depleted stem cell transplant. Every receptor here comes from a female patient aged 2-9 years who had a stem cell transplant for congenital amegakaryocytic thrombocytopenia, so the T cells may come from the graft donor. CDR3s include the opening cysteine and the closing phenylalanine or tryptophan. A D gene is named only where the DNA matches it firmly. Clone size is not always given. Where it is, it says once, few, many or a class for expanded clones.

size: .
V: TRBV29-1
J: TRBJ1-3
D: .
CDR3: CSVEQGRNTIYF
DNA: TGCAGCGTAGAACAGGGACGAAACACCATATATTTT

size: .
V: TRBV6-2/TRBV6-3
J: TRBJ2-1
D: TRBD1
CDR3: CASSYGSGTGNYNEQFF
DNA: TGTGCCAGCAGTTACGGGAGTGGGACAGGAAACTACAATGAGCAGTTCTTC

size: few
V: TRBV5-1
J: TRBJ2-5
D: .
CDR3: CASSLEGRLGETQYF
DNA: TGCGCCAGCAGCTTGGAGGGCCGACTAGGAGAGACCCAGTACTTC

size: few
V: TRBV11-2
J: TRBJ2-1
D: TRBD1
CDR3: CASSKRDRWGPKNNEQFF
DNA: TGTGCCAGCAGCAAACGGGACAGGTGGGGCCCCAAGAACAATGAGCAGTTCTTC

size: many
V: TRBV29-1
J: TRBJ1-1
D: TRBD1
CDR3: CSVERTGTNTEAFF
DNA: TGCAGCGTTGAAAGGACAGGTACGAACACTGAAGCTTTCTTT

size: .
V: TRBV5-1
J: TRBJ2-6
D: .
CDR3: CASSLMKSSGANGLTF
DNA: TGCGCCAGCAGCTTGATGAAGAGCTCTGGGGCCAACGGCCTGACTTTC

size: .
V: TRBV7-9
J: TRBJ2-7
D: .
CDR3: CASSLWGPTYEQYF
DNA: TGTGCCAGCAGCTTGTGGGGGCCAACCTACGAGCAGTACTTC

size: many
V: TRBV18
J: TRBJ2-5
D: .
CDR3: CASSPTYQAQETQYF
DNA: TGTGCCAGCTCACCGACCTACCAGGCCCAAGAGACCCAGTACTTC

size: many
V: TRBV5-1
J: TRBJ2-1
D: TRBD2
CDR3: CASSPAGPSGSFSYNEQFF
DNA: TGCGCCAGCAGCCCTGCAGGGCCTAGCGGTTCTTTCTCCTACAATGAGCAGTTCTTC

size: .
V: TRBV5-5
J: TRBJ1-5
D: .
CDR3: CASSLGLKQPQHF
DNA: TGTGCCAGCAGCTTGGGTTTAAAACAGCCCCAGCATTTT

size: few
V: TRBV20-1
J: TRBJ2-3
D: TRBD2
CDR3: CSARAGGPLLTDTQYF
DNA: TGCAGTGCAAGAGCGGGAGGGCCGCTACTCACAGATACGCAGTATTTT

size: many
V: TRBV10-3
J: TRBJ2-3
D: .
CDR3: CAISEPTWGQTDTQYF
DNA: TGTGCCATCAGTGAGCCCACGTGGGGGCAAACAGATACGCAGTATTTT

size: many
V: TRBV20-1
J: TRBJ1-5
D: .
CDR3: CSARVRGGNQPQHF
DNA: TGCAGTGCTAGAGTTAGGGGGGGCAATCAGCCCCAGCATTTT

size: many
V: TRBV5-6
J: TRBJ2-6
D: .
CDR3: CASSLRRSGANVLTF
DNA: TGTGCCAGCAGCTTGCGCCGTTCTGGGGCCAACGTCCTGACTTTC

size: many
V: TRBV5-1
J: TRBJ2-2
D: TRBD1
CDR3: CASRWTGVTTGELFF
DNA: TGCGCCAGCAGGTGGACAGGGGTTACGACCGGGGAGCTGTTTTTT

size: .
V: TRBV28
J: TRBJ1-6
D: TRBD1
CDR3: CASSLPDRVYSPLHF
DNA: TGTGCCAGCAGTCTACCCGACAGGGTATATTCACCCCTCCACTTT

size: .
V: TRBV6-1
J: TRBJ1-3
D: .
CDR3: CASSEVVGTSGNTIYF
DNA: TGTGCCAGCAGTGAGGTGGTGGGCACGTCTGGAAACACCATATATTTT

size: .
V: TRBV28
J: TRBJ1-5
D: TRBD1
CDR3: CASSLWTGTEFYSNQPQHF
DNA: TGTGCCAGCAGTCTGTGGACCGGGACAGAATTTTATAGCAATCAGCCCCAGCATTTT

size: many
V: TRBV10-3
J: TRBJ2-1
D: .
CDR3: CAITTPGDYNEQFF
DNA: TGTGCCATCACGACTCCGGGCGATTACAATGAGCAGTTCTTC

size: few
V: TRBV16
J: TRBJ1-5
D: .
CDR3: CASSPRVPQPQHF
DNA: TGTGCCAGCAGCCCCAGGGTTCCTCAGCCCCAGCATTTT

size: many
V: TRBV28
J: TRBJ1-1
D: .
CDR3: CASSLLPLVNTEAFF
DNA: TGTGCCAGCAGTTTACTGCCACTAGTGAACACTGAAGCTTTCTTT

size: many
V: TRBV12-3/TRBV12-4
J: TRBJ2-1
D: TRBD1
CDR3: CASSWRQGAYNEQFF
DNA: TGTGCCAGCAGTTGGAGACAGGGGGCTTACAATGAGCAGTTCTTC

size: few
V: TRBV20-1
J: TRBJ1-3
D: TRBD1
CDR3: CSADQGVGNTIYF
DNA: TGCAGTGCGGATCAGGGGGTAGGAAACACCATATATTTT

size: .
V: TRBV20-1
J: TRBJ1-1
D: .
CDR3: CSAPDTVNTEAFF
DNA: TGCAGTGCTCCCGACACGGTGAACACTGAAGCTTTCTTT

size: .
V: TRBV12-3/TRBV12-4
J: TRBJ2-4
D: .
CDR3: CASGELAKNIQYF
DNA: TGTGCCAGCGGGGAACTAGCCAAAAACATTCAGTACTTC

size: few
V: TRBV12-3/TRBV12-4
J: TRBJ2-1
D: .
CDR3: CASSFIVLDEQFF
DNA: TGTGCCAGCAGTTTCATTGTCCTGGATGAGCAGTTCTTC

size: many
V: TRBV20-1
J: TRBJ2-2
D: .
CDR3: CSASGGLNTGELFF
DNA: TGCAGTGCCAGTGGGGGACTGAACACCGGGGAGCTGTTTTTT

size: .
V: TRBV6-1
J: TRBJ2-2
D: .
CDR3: CASSPTTYTSGELFF
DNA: TGTGCCAGCAGCCCAACGACCTATACTTCCGGGGAGCTGTTTTTT

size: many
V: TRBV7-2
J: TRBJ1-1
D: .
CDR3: CASSLTGRPNTEAFF
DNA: TGTGCCAGCAGCTTAACAGGGAGACCTAACACTGAAGCTTTCTTT

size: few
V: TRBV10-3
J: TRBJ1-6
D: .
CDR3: CAIGEAAATVFEYPLHF
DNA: TGTGCCATCGGAGAGGCGGCAGCGACAGTGTTCGAGTACCCCCTCCACTTT

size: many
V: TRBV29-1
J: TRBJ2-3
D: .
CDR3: CGAQGTSTDTQYF
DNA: TGCGGAGCGCAGGGGACTAGCACAGATACGCAGTATTTT

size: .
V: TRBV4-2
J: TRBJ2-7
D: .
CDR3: CASSHGLLPYEQYF
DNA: TGTGCCAGCAGCCATGGACTCCTCCCCTACGAGCAGTACTTC

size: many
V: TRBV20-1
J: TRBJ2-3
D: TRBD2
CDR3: CSGGGSSTDTQYF
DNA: TGCAGTGGCGGGGGATCTAGCACAGATACGCAGTATTTT

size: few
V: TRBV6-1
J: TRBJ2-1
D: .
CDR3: CASSEASSYNEQFF
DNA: TGTGCCAGCAGTGAGGCTAGCAGTTACAATGAGCAGTTCTTC

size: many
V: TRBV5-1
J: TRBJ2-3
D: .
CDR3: CASSHQTVKVTDTQYF
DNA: TGCGCCAGCAGCCACCAGACAGTCAAGGTCACAGATACGCAGTATTTT

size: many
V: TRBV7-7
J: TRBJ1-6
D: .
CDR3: CASSLVEGSPLHF
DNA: TGTGCCAGCAGCTTAGTGGAGGGTTCACCCCTCCACTTT

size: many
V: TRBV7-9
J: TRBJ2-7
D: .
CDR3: CASSKRHHEQYF
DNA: TGTGCCAGCAGCAAAAGACACCACGAGCAGTACTTC

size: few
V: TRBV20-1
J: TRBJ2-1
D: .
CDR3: CSARSNDYRSYNEQFF
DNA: TGCAGTGCTAGATCTAACGACTACCGCTCCTACAATGAGCAGTTCTTC

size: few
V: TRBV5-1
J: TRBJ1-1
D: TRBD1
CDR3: CASSFSGQGATEAFF
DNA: TGCGCCAGCAGCTTCTCGGGACAGGGGGCCACTGAAGCTTTCTTT

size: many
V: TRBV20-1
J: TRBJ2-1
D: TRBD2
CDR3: CSANLAATYNEQFF
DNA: TGCAGTGCTAACCTAGCGGCCACCTACAATGAGCAGTTCTTC

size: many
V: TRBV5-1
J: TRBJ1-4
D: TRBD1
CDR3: CASSLTTGAVGEKLFF
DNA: TGCGCCAGCAGCTTGACCACAGGGGCTGTCGGTGAAAAACTGTTTTTT

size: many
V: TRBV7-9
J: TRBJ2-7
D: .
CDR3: CASSLELSYYEQYF
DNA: TGTGCCAGCAGCTTAGAGCTTTCCTACTACGAGCAGTACTTC

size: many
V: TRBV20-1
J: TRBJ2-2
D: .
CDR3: CSARDRRENTGELFF
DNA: TGCAGTGCTAGAGATCGGCGGGAGAACACCGGGGAGCTGTTTTTT

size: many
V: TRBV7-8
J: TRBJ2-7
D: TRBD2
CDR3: CASSSGTSLYEQYF
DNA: TGTGCCAGCAGCTCAGGGACTAGCTTGTACGAGCAGTACTTC

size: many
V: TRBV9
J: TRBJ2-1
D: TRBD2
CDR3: CASSVGSSGYNEQFF
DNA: TGTGCCAGCAGCGTAGGGTCTAGCGGCTACAATGAGCAGTTCTTC